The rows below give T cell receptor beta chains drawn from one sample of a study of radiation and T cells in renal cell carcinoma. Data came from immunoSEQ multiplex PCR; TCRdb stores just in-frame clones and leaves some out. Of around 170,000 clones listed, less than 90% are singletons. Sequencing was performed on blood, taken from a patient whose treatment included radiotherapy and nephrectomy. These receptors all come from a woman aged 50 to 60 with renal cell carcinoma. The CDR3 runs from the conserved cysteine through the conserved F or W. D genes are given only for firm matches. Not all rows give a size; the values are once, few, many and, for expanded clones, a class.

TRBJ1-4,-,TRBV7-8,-,TGTGCCAGCAGCTTAGGGGGGCCGGAGGATGAAAAACTGTTTTTT,CASSLGGPEDEKLFF
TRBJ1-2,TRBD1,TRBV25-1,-,TGTGCCAGCAGTGGCCTGGGACAGGGGCCTTCTAACTATGGCTACACCTTC,CASSGLGQGPSNYGYTF
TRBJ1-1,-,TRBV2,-,TGTGCCAGCAGAGACTTAGGTAACACTGAAGCTTTCTTT,CASRDLGNTEAFF
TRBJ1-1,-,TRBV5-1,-,TGCGCCAGCAGCTTGGGTGGTGGGGGATTGACTGAAGCTTTCTTT,CASSLGGGGLTEAFF
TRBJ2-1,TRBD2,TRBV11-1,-,TGTGCCAGCAGCTTATGGGGACTAGCCGCGGTCAATGAGCAGTTCTTC,CASSLWGLAAVNEQFF
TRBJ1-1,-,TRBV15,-,TGTGCCACCAGCAGAGGGGGAGGGGCGGATACTGAAGCTTTCTTT,CATSRGGGADTEAFF
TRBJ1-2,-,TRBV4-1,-,TGCGCCAGCAGCCAAGACAGTCTGGATAACTATGGCTACACCTTC,CASSQDSLDNYGYTF
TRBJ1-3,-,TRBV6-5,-,TGTGCCAGCACTGGAGGGTACACCATATATTTT,CASTGGYTIYF
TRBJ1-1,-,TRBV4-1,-,TGCGCCAGCAGCTATGAAGAGTACACTGAAGCTTTCTTT,CASSYEEYTEAFF
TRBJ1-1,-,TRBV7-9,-,TGTGCCAGCAGCCCGACAGCCTTCACTGAAGCTTTCTTT,CASSPTAFTEAFF
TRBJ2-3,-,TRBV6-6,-,TGTGCCAGCAGTTACTCTAGCACAGATACGCAGTATTTT,CASSYSSTDTQYF
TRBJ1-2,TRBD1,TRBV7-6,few,TGTGCCAGCAGCCGAACTGACAGGGGGCGGACTGGCTACACCTTC,CASSRTDRGRTGYTF
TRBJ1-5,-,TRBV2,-,TGTGCCAGCAGCCGCATCTCCAGGGGTAATAGCAATCAGCCCCAGCATTTT,CASSRISRGNSNQPQHF
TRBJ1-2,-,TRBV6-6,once,TGTGCCAGCAGTTATAGCCTGGAGGCCTTAGGGGGCTACACCTTC,CASSYSLEALGGYTF
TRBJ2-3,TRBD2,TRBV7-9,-,TGTGCCAGCAGCCTGGGACTAGCGGGGGCACATCATACGCAGTATTTT,CASSLGLAGAHHTQYF
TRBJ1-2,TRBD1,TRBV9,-,TGTGCCAGCAGCGTGGGGGACAGGTTGGACGGCTACACCTTC,CASSVGDRLDGYTF
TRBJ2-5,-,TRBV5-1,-,TGCGCCAGCTACCCAGGGTGGCGGAACCAAGAGACCCAGTACTTC,CASYPGWRNQETQYF
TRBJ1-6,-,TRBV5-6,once,TGTGCCAGCAGCTTGGGACAGCGTCCTAATTCACCCCTCCACTTT,CASSLGQRPNSPLHF
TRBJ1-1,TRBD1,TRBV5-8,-,TGTGCCAGCACCCTGGACAGGGCGAACACTGAAGCTTTCTTT,CASTLDRANTEAFF
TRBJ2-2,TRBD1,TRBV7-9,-,TGTGCCAGCAGAAGGAAGCGGACAGGGAGCGGGGAGCTGTTTTTT,CASRRKRTGSGELFF
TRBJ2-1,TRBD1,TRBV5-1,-,TGCGCCAGCAGTCGTCCGGGACAGGGGACGAATGAGCAGTTCTTC,CASSRPGQGTNEQFF
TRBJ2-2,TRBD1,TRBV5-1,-,TGCGCCAGCGCACCGGGACAGGGGTTCACCGGGGAGCTGTTTTTT,CASAPGQGFTGELFF
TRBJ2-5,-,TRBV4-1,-,TGCGCCAGCAGCCAAGCGGGTACACGGAGGGGAGAGACCCAGTACTTC,CASSQAGTRRGETQYF
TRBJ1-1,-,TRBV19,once,TGTGCCAGTAGTATCCGTCTGGACACTGAAGCTTTCTTT,CASSIRLDTEAFF
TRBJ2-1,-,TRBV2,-,TGTGCCAGCAGGGGGTTAAGGGGATCCTACAATGAGCAGTTCTTC,CASRGLRGSYNEQFF
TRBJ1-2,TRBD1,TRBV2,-,TGTGCCGGAAGGAGGGGGACAGAGGACTATGGCTACACCTTC,CAGRRGTEDYGYTF
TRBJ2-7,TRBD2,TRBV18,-,TGTGCCAGCTCCGGGACTAGCGGGACCTACGAGCAGTACTTC,CASSGTSGTYEQYF
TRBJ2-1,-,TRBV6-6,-,TGTGCCAGTCTTAGGGCGCAGTCCTACAATGAGCAGTTCTTC,CASLRAQSYNEQFF
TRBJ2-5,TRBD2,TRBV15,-,TGTGCCACCAGCAGAGGAGGCAGCGGGGGGGCCCTAGAGACCCAGTACTTC,CATSRGGSGGALETQYF
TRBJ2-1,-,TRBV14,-,TGTGCCAGCAGCCAAGTACGCTACAATGAGCAGTTCTTC,CASSQVRYNEQFF
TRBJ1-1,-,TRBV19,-,TGTGCCAGTAGCTTTCGGGTCGAGGTCACTGAAGCTTTCTTT,CASSFRVEVTEAFF